This is a list of T cell receptor beta chains from one sample in a study of breast tumors, draining lymph nodes, adjacent tissues. MiXCR was run by TCRdb on the multiplex PCR reads, yielding one entry per CDR3 protein. Of around 300,000 distinct CDR3 sequences in the sample, under 35% were seen once. Sequenced: axillary lymph node tissue. The receptors here all came from a female donor with breast cancer. Some clones in this sample may be carry-over from other donors' samples. CDR3s include the opening cysteine and the closing phenylalanine or tryptophan. Each record gives: J gene, V gene, clone size, D gene, CDR3 protein, CDR3 DNA. D genes are given only for firm matches. The size of a clone is reported for some rows only, either as once, few or many, or as a class for expanded clones.

j_gene: TRBJ2-1
v_gene: TRBV20-1
abundance: many
d_gene: TRBD2
CDR3aa: CSASWEGNEQFF
CDR3nt: TGCAGTGCTAGCTGGGAGGGCAATGAGCAGTTCTTC

j_gene: TRBJ2-1
v_gene: TRBV6-6
abundance: few
d_gene: .
CDR3aa: CASSHRDRVNEQFF
CDR3nt: TGTGCCAGCAGTCACCGGGACCGCGTCAATGAGCAGTTCTTC

j_gene: TRBJ1-4
v_gene: TRBV6-5
abundance: .
d_gene: TRBD1
CDR3aa: CASRRGTGGNSLSNEKLFF
CDR3nt: TGTGCCAGCAGACGCGGGACAGGGGGCAATAGCTTATCTAATGAAAAACTGTTTTTT

j_gene: TRBJ2-7
v_gene: TRBV28
abundance: .
d_gene: .
CDR3aa: CAISLMVRAREQYF
CDR3nt: TGTGCCATCAGTTTAATGGTAAGGGCCCGCGAGCAGTACTTC

j_gene: TRBJ1-2
v_gene: TRBV12-3/TRBV12-4
abundance: many
d_gene: TRBD1
CDR3aa: CASSPYRGTGRAYGYTF
CDR3nt: TGTGCCAGCAGTCCCTACCGTGGGACAGGGAGGGCCTATGGCTACACCTTC

j_gene: TRBJ1-5
v_gene: TRBV19
abundance: many
d_gene: .
CDR3aa: CASSPRQSHQPQHF
CDR3nt: TGTGCCAGTAGTCCCCGCCAGTCGCATCAGCCCCAGCATTTT

j_gene: TRBJ2-1
v_gene: TRBV5-6
abundance: many
d_gene: .
CDR3aa: CASSFPQQYNEQFF
CDR3nt: TGTGCCAGCAGCTTTCCGCAACAATACAATGAGCAGTTCTTC

j_gene: TRBJ2-7
v_gene: TRBV5-4
abundance: many
d_gene: .
CDR3aa: CASSLGGRALGSYEQYF
CDR3nt: TGTGCCAGCAGCTTGGGTGGCCGGGCCCTAGGCTCCTACGAGCAGTACTTC

j_gene: TRBJ2-7
v_gene: TRBV2
abundance: many
d_gene: .
CDR3aa: CASREQERSYEQYF
CDR3nt: TGTGCCAGCAGGGAACAAGAGCGGTCCTACGAGCAGTACTTC

j_gene: TRBJ2-2
v_gene: TRBV28
abundance: few
d_gene: .
CDR3aa: CASSRFPNTGELFF
CDR3nt: TGTGCCAGCAGTAGATTTCCAAACACCGGGGAGCTGTTTTTT

j_gene: TRBJ2-1
v_gene: TRBV6-2/TRBV6-3
abundance: .
d_gene: TRBD1
CDR3aa: CASSPHGTGGNEQFF
CDR3nt: TGTGCCAGCAGTCCTCATGGGACAGGGGGAAATGAGCAGTTCTTC

j_gene: TRBJ1-2
v_gene: TRBV12-3/TRBV12-4
abundance: many
d_gene: .
CDR3aa: CASSLQGVFYGYTF
CDR3nt: TGTGCCAGCAGTTTACAGGGAGTCTTCTATGGCTACACCTTC

j_gene: TRBJ2-7
v_gene: TRBV11-2
abundance: many
d_gene: .
CDR3aa: CASSFHRPSYEQYF
CDR3nt: TGTGCCAGCAGCTTTCACAGGCCCTCCTACGAGCAGTACTTC

j_gene: TRBJ2-3
v_gene: TRBV5-1
abundance: many
d_gene: TRBD2
CDR3aa: CASSLGPAGVTDTQYF
CDR3nt: TGCGCCAGCAGCTTGGGGCCAGCGGGAGTCACAGATACGCAGTATTTT

j_gene: TRBJ1-6
v_gene: TRBV12-3/TRBV12-4
abundance: .
d_gene: TRBD1
CDR3aa: CASHPPGTGDSPLHF
CDR3nt: TGTGCCAGCCATCCTCCCGGGACAGGCGATTCACCCCTCCACTTT

j_gene: TRBJ2-1
v_gene: TRBV12-3/TRBV12-4
abundance: many
d_gene: .
CDR3aa: CASSLRVVNEQFF
CDR3nt: TGTGCCAGCAGTTTAAGGGTGGTAAATGAGCAGTTCTTC

j_gene: TRBJ2-1
v_gene: TRBV20-1
abundance: many
d_gene: .
CDR3aa: CSGSGSYNEQFF
CDR3nt: TGCAGTGGGTCAGGGTCCTACAATGAGCAGTTCTTC

j_gene: TRBJ1-2
v_gene: TRBV19
abundance: many
d_gene: TRBD1
CDR3aa: CASSIGQGTNYGYTF
CDR3nt: TGTGCCAGTAGTATAGGACAGGGAACTAACTATGGCTACACCTTC

j_gene: TRBJ2-5
v_gene: TRBV29-1
abundance: many
d_gene: TRBD1
CDR3aa: CSVAGTGLGETQYF
CDR3nt: TGCAGCGTTGCCGGGACAGGGTTGGGAGAGACCCAGTACTTC

j_gene: TRBJ2-3
v_gene: TRBV12-3/TRBV12-4
abundance: many
d_gene: TRBD1
CDR3aa: CASSGTGDTQYF
CDR3nt: TGTGCCAGCAGCGGGACAGGGGATACGCAGTATTTT

j_gene: TRBJ2-7
v_gene: TRBV24-1
abundance: many
d_gene: .
CDR3aa: CATSPGDSYEQYF
CDR3nt: TGTGCCACCAGTCCAGGCGACTCCTACGAGCAGTACTTC

j_gene: TRBJ2-5
v_gene: TRBV30
abundance: many
d_gene: TRBD2
CDR3aa: CAWSWGSGRQETQYF
CDR3nt: TGTGCCTGGAGCTGGGGTAGCGGGAGGCAAGAGACCCAGTACTTC

j_gene: TRBJ2-7
v_gene: TRBV30
abundance: many
d_gene: TRBD1
CDR3aa: CAWMGQGYYEQYF
CDR3nt: TGTGCCTGGATGGGACAGGGGTACTACGAGCAGTACTTC

j_gene: TRBJ2-7
v_gene: TRBV4-3
abundance: many
d_gene: .
CDR3aa: CASSQDQTGGWYEQYF
CDR3nt: TGCGCCAGCAGCCAAGATCAGACTGGGGGTTGGTACGAGCAGTACTTC

j_gene: TRBJ2-7
v_gene: TRBV19
abundance: many
d_gene: TRBD1
CDR3aa: CASSVGQGSYEQYF
CDR3nt: TGTGCCAGTAGTGTGGGACAGGGCAGCTACGAGCAGTACTTC

j_gene: TRBJ2-7
v_gene: TRBV4-3
abundance: many
d_gene: TRBD1
CDR3aa: CASSHLPGQRTYEQYF
CDR3nt: TGCGCCAGCAGCCATTTACCGGGACAGCGTACCTACGAGCAGTACTTC

j_gene: TRBJ2-3
v_gene: TRBV28
abundance: .
d_gene: .
CDR3aa: CASSLIGRGGTDTQYF
CDR3nt: TGTGCCAGCAGTTTAATTGGCAGGGGGGGCACAGATACGCAGTATTTT

j_gene: TRBJ2-7
v_gene: TRBV12-3/TRBV12-4
abundance: many
d_gene: TRBD2
CDR3aa: CASSFTASGLGSYEQYF
CDR3nt: TGTGCCAGCAGTTTTACGGCTAGCGGGCTTGGGTCCTACGAGCAGTACTTC

j_gene: TRBJ2-7
v_gene: TRBV19
abundance: many
d_gene: .
CDR3aa: CASSTSEIYEQYF
CDR3nt: TGTGCCAGTAGTACTAGCGAAATTTACGAGCAGTACTTC

j_gene: TRBJ2-5
v_gene: TRBV9
abundance: .
d_gene: .
CDR3aa: CASSVAGGQQETQYF
CDR3nt: TGTGCCAGCAGCGTAGCCGGGGGTCAGCAAGAGACCCAGTACTTC

j_gene: TRBJ2-3
v_gene: TRBV20-1
abundance: many
d_gene: .
CDR3aa: CSAREVLARADTQYF
CDR3nt: TGCAGTGCTAGAGAGGTCCTAGCGAGAGCAGATACGCAGTATTTT

j_gene: TRBJ1-6
v_gene: TRBV6-5
abundance: many
d_gene: .
CDR3aa: CASSPATYNSPLHF
CDR3nt: TGTGCCAGCAGTCCGGCGACCTATAATTCACCCCTCCACTTT

j_gene: TRBJ2-3
v_gene: TRBV7-9
abundance: many
d_gene: .
CDR3aa: CASSLDFMGKRGTDTQYF
CDR3nt: TGTGCCAGCAGCTTAGACTTCATGGGGAAGCGGGGCACAGATACGCAGTATTTT

j_gene: TRBJ2-1
v_gene: TRBV7-9
abundance: many
d_gene: TRBD2
CDR3aa: CASSQGTSEYNEQFF
CDR3nt: TGTGCCAGCAGCCAGGGTACTAGCGAATACAATGAGCAGTTCTTC

j_gene: TRBJ1-2
v_gene: TRBV27
abundance: few
d_gene: TRBD1
CDR3aa: CASSPSGGQGLYGYTF
CDR3nt: TGTGCCAGCAGTCCCTCGGGGGGACAGGGTCTCTATGGCTACACCTTC

j_gene: TRBJ1-4
v_gene: TRBV5-1
abundance: .
d_gene: .
CDR3aa: CASSPNSEILFF
CDR3nt: TGCGCCAGCAGCCCAAACTCCGAAATACTCTTTTTT

j_gene: TRBJ2-7
v_gene: TRBV7-3
abundance: .
d_gene: .
CDR3aa: CASSFYICSASRLAGAYEQYF
CDR3nt: .

j_gene: TRBJ1-4
v_gene: TRBV20-1
abundance: many
d_gene: TRBD1
CDR3aa: CSAGPGQGEKLFF
CDR3nt: TGCAGTGCAGGACCGGGACAGGGGGAAAAACTGTTTTTT

j_gene: TRBJ2-7
v_gene: TRBV7-2
abundance: many
d_gene: .
CDR3aa: CASSFPQPYEQYF
CDR3nt: TGTGCCAGCAGCTTCCCTCAACCTTACGAGCAGTACTTC

j_gene: TRBJ2-3
v_gene: TRBV11-3
abundance: many
d_gene: TRBD1
CDR3aa: CASSLETGVDTQYF
CDR3nt: TGTGCCAGCAGCCTAGAGACAGGGGTAGATACGCAGTATTTT

j_gene: TRBJ2-1
v_gene: TRBV11-3
abundance: few
d_gene: .
CDR3aa: CASSLGSYTEQFF
CDR3nt: TGTGCCAGCAGCTTGGGCTCCTACACTGAGCAGTTCTTC

j_gene: TRBJ1-2
v_gene: TRBV7-9
abundance: many
d_gene: .
CDR3aa: CASSFEGGGGYTF
CDR3nt: TGTGCCAGCAGCTTCGAGGGGGGTGGGGGCTACACCTTC

j_gene: TRBJ2-3
v_gene: TRBV24-1
abundance: many
d_gene: TRBD1
CDR3aa: CATSGGQLSTDTQYF
CDR3nt: TGTGCCACCAGTGGGGGACAGCTGAGCACAGATACGCAGTATTTT

j_gene: TRBJ2-3
v_gene: TRBV12-3/TRBV12-4
abundance: .
d_gene: .
CDR3aa: CASSFRLQSTDTQYF
CDR3nt: TGTGCCAGCAGTTTCCGGTTACAGAGCACAGATACGCAGTATTTT

j_gene: TRBJ2-7
v_gene: TRBV4-1
abundance: many
d_gene: .
CDR3aa: CASSQDLRAGEQYF
CDR3nt: TGCGCCAGCAGCCAAGATTTGCGAGCGGGTGAGCAGTACTTC

j_gene: TRBJ2-7
v_gene: TRBV4-3
abundance: many
d_gene: TRBD2
CDR3aa: CASSQSSGALSYEQYF
CDR3nt: TGCGCCAGCAGCCAAAGTAGCGGGGCCCTCTCCTACGAGCAGTACTTC

j_gene: TRBJ2-5
v_gene: TRBV5-8
abundance: few
d_gene: TRBD2
CDR3aa: CASSLGLAGGETRYF
CDR3nt: TGTGCCAGCAGCTTGGGACTAGCGGGAGGAGAGACCCGGTACTTC

j_gene: TRBJ2-5
v_gene: TRBV7-8
abundance: many
d_gene: .
CDR3aa: CASSSHGATGVGETQYF
CDR3nt: TGTGCCAGCAGCTCCCATGGGGCGACAGGAGTGGGGGAGACCCAGTACTTC

j_gene: TRBJ1-1
v_gene: TRBV29-1
abundance: many
d_gene: .
CDR3aa: CSVAPTWGEAFF
CDR3nt: TGCAGCGTTGCCCCAACGTGGGGTGAAGCTTTCTTT

j_gene: TRBJ1-6
v_gene: TRBV7-8
abundance: many
d_gene: TRBD1
CDR3aa: CASSLQDRDREESPLHF
CDR3nt: TGTGCCAGCAGCCTCCAAGACCGGGACAGGGAGGAATCACCCCTCCACTTT

j_gene: TRBJ2-2
v_gene: TRBV29-1
abundance: many
d_gene: .
CDR3aa: CSVVRTNTGELFF
CDR3nt: TGCAGCGTTGTGAGAACGAACACCGGGGAGCTGTTTTTT

j_gene: TRBJ1-2
v_gene: TRBV30
abundance: .
d_gene: .
CDR3aa: CAWNKEIYGYTF
CDR3nt: TGTGCCTGGAACAAGGAAATCTATGGCTACACCTTC

j_gene: TRBJ1-2
v_gene: TRBV29-1
abundance: many
d_gene: .
CDR3aa: CSVESGSGYTF
CDR3nt: TGCAGCGTTGAGTCAGGGAGTGGCTACACCTTC